Below, 5 T cell receptor beta chains from the same sample are listed, as sequenced in a study of blood T cells in healthy people across ages. Then a second PCR, running about 6 to 11 cycles, was carried out with a sample-barcoded 5' primer and a J-beta primer mix. Via MiXCR, TCRdb re-called the 5' RACE reads, giving one row per CDR3 protein. The profile shows roughly 650,000 distinct CDR3 sequences, 32% of them singletons. Sequenced sample: blood. The receptors shown here come from an elderly woman in good health.

This clonotype was recorded many times. The gene calls are TRBV6-5 and TRBJ2-1; D gene uncertain. This CDR3 contains 11 residues. Germline CDR1 MNHEY, CDR2 SVGAGI. Trimming took 3 bases from V and 8 from J, leaving 5 bases between them. The CDR3 loop is CASSYRYEQFF. The DNA for the CDR3 is TGTGCCAGCAGTTATAGGTATGAGCAGTTCTTC.

The V gene is TRBV27, the J gene TRBJ1-1, with TRBD1 matching 9 bases. The junction had 5 bases not matched to a gene; V was cut back by 2 bases and J by 7 bases. Germline V lookup: CDR1 MNHEY, CDR2 SMNVEV (reference sequence). CDR3 length equals 14 residues. Here the CDR3 DNA reads TGTGCCAGCAGTTTAACGACAGGGGGTTTTGAAGCTTTCTTT. It translates to CASSLTTGGFEAFF.

As regards this clonotype: A much more abundant neighbour one base away suggests this may be a read error. This chain links TRBV6-2 or TRBV6-3 with TRBJ2-4; D is unresolved. The DNA end is a closer match to TRBJ2-7, so the J assignment may be wrong. This CDR3 is built from 14 residues. The V gene's germline CDR1 is MNHEY and CDR2 SVGEGT. In DNA, the CDR3 is TGTGCCAGCAGGGAGCCACCATTAATGGACGAGCAGTACTTC. It encodes CASREPPLMDEQYF.

CDR3 coding DNA: TGCAGTGCTAGATCAGCGGGGGGCCTGGGAGATACGCAGTATTTT. Residues: CSARSAGGLGDTQYF. The chain combines TRBV20-1 with TRBJ2-3; 9 bases are a match to TRBD2. CDR1 is DFQATT, CDR2 SNEGSKA, per germline (reference sequence). This CDR3 contains 15 residues. V lost 2 bases, J lost 5 bases, and 8 bases stayed unmatched.

This clonotype has at least ten counts. CDR3 loop: CATSVRDTQYF. The CDR3 region has the DNA TGTGCCACCAGTGTCCGAGATACGCAGTATTTT. The gene calls are TRBV24-1 and TRBJ2-3; D is unresolved. The CDR3 contains 11 residues. V gave up 5 bases and J gave up 5 bases, with 4 bases separating them. Germline V gene sequence: CDR1 KGHDR, CDR2 SFDVKD.